Listed here are 2 T cell receptor beta chains from one sample, sequenced in a study of regulatory T cells in long-lasting Graves disease. Time point of the sample: newly diagnosed GD, antithyroid drugs for less than 3 months. From RNA extracted from PBMCs, the TCR library was made. Arm-PCR of CDR3 regions and iRepertoire HTBI primers were used to build TCR beta libraries. MiXCR was run by TCRdb on the multiplex PCR reads, yielding one entry per CDR3 protein. The profile shows about half a million distinct CDR3 sequences, 9.5% to 15% of them singletons. The data were also submitted as part of a second study, on T cells in Graves' hyperthyroidism and ophthalmopathy.

The material was peripheral blood mononuclear cells (PBMCs), obtained at new diagnosis, from a patient treated with antithyroid drugs. The receptors shown here come from a woman aged 30 to 39 with Graves disease.

The table lists this clonotype with many counts. The rearrangement links TRBV27 to TRBJ2-1; TRBD2 agrees at 14 bases. Germline-derived CDR1 and CDR2 are MNHEY and SMNVEV (reference sequence). The J segment lost 14 bases and the V segment lost 6 bases, leaving 18 bases of the junction unmatched. CDR3 length: 17 residues. The CDR3 nucleotides read TGTGCCAGCAGCCAACTGGGGGTGAGGACTAGCGGGAGGCGGGAGTTCTTC. It translates to CASSQLGVRTSGRREFF.

As concerns this clonotype: The conserved closing phenylalanine or tryptophan is absent in this CDR3, likely reflecting a read error. V and J are TRBV10-3 and TRBJ2-5; D unresolved. With 10 bases removed from V and 2 bases from J, the gap between germline ends came to 14 bases. The CDR3 is 13 amino acids. CDR1 ENHRY and CDR2 SYGVKD come from the germline V gene. CDR3 amino acids: CATSRAPQETQYL. The CDR3 DNA sequence: TGTGCCACGAGTAGGGCCCCGCAAGAGACCCAGTACCTC.